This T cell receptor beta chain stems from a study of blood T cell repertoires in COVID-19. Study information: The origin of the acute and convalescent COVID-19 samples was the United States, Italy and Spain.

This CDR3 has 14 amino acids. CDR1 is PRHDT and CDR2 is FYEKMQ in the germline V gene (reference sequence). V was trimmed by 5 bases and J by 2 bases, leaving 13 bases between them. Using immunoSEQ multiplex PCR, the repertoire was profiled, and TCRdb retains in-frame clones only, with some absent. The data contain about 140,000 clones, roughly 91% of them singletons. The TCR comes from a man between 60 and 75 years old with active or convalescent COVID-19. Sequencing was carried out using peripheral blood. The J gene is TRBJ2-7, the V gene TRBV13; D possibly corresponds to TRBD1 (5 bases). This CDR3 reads CASSKQGGAYEQYF. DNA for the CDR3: TGTGCCAGCAGCAAGCAGGGTGGGGCCTACGAGCAGTACTTC.